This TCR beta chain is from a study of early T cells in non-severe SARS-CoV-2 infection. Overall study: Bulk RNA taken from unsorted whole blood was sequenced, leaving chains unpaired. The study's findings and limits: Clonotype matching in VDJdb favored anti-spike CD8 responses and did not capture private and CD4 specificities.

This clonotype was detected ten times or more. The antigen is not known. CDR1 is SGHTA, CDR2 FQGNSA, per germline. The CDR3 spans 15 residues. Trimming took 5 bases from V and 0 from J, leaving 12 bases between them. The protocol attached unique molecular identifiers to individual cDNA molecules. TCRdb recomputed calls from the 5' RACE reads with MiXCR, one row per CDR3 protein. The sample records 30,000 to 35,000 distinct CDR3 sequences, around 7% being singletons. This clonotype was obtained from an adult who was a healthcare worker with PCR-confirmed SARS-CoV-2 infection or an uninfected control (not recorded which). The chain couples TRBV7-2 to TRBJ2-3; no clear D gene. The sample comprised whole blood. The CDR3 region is CASSRTIGSTDTQYF. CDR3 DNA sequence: TGTGCCAGCAGCCGTACTATCGGAAGCACAGATACGCAGTATTTT.